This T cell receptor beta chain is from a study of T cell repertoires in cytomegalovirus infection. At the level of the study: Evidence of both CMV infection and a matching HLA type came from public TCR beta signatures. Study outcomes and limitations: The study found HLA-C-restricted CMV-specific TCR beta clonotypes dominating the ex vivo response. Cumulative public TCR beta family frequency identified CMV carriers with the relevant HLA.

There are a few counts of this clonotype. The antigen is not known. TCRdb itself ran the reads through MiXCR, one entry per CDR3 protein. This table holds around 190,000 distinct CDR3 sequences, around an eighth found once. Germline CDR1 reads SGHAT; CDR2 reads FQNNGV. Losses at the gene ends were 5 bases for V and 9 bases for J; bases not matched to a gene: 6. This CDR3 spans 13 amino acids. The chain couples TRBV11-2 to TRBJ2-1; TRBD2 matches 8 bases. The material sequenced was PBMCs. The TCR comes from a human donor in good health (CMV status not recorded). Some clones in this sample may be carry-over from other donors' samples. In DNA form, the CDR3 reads TGTGCCAGCAGCGGGACTAGATCGGCTGAGCAGTTCTTC. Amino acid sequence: CASSGTRSAEQFF.